Shown below are 22 T cell receptor beta chains from a single sample sequenced in a study of T cell responses to AZD1222 COVID-19 vaccine. Profiled with immunoSEQ multiplex PCR; TCRdb holds only in-frame clones, not every one. The repertoire holds roughly 130,000 clones, about 90% seen once, with roughly 7.6% in the top ten. The sequencing here drew on peripheral blood, taken 28 days after the second dose of the MenACWY control vaccine. All receptors derive from an adult who received the MenACWY meningococcal vaccine as a control.

The rearrangement uses TRBV7-2 and TRBJ1-2; no firm D call. The germline V and J ends were trimmed by 3 bases and 5 bases, with 13 bases remaining between them. CDR1 SGHTA and CDR2 FQGNSA come from the germline V gene. The CDR3 covers 14 residues. CDR3 sequence: CASSLGDEIYGYTF. The CDR3 DNA is TGTGCCAGCAGCTTGGGAGACGAAATATATGGCTACACCTTC. Together with reference TRBV7-2 and TRBJ1-2, the CDR3 gives the full variable domain: GAGVSQSPSNKVTEKGKDVELRCDPISGHTALYWYRQSLGQGLEFLIYFQGNSAPDKSGLPSDRFSAERTGGSVSTLTIQRTQQEDSAVYLCASSLGDEIYGYTFGSGTRLTVV.

The chain employs TRBV19 and TRBJ1-5; a possible D gene is TRBD1 (5 bases). The CDR3 is 15 amino acids. The ends were cut back, 10 bases at V and 2 bases at J, with 18 bases in the middle. Germline V gene sequence: CDR1 LNHDA, CDR2 SQIVND (reference sequence). The CDR3 here is CATQLRRDGNQPQHF. The CDR3 DNA follows: TGTGCCACTCAGCTCCGAAGGGACGGCAATCAGCCCCAGCATTTT.

The count of this clone is one. The chain joins TRBV2 to TRBJ2-2; D could derive from TRBD1 or TRBD2 (5 bases each). Germline V gives CDR1 SNHLY, CDR2 FYNNEI. V was cut by 4 bases and J by 4 bases, with 13 bases left in between. This CDR3 has 15 amino acids. The CDR3 loop is CASSVPQGATGELFF. CDR3 nucleotides: TGTGCCAGCAGTGTTCCGCAGGGAGCCACCGGGGAGCTGTTTTTT.

The chain links TRBV11-2 to TRBJ1-2; 11 bases line up with TRBD1. The germline V gene encodes CDR1 SGHAT and CDR2 FQNNGV. The CDR3 totals 16 residues. Germline trimming cut 5 bases from V and 0 bases from J; bases unmatched to any gene: 5. CDR3 DNA sequence: TGTGCCAGCAGCCTCGTGGGACAGGGGGCTAACTATGGCTACACCTTC. Its translation is CASSLVGQGANYGYTF.

This clone was found a few times. The chain employs TRBV7-3 and TRBJ2-2; 10 bases agree with TRBD2. The V gene's germline CDR1 is SGHTA and CDR2 FQGTGA. J lost 4 bases, V lost 8 bases, and 7 bases had no gene match. The CDR3 has 15 amino acids. CDR3 sequence (DNA): TGTGCCAGCGGCCCGGGACTAGCGTCCACCGGGGAGCTGTTTTTT. Amino acid sequence: CASGPGLASTGELFF.

The chain links TRBV19 to TRBJ2-7; the D gene could be TRBD1 or TRBD2 (6 bases each). The CDR3 sequence is 15 residues long. The germline gives CDR1 LNHDA, CDR2 SQIVND (reference sequence). The V end was cut by 0 bases, the J end by 0 bases, with 9 bases between. CDR3 coding DNA: TGTGCCAGTAGTATAGACAGGGGACTCTCCTACGAGCAGTACTTC. It specifies CASSIDRGLSYEQYF.

This chain joins TRBV6-2 or TRBV6-3 and TRBJ2-7; TRBD2 aligns across 14 bases. The length of the CDR3 is 18 residues. Germline CDR1 is MNHEY and CDR2 is SVGEGT. The J segment lost 0 bases and the V segment lost 6 bases, leaving 10 bases of the junction unmatched. The CDR3 DNA sequence: TGTGCCAGCAGCAACGTTGGACTAGCGGGAGGTCTCTCCTACGAGCAGTACTTC. It encodes CASSNVGLAGGLSYEQYF.

This chain uses TRBV7-6 with TRBJ2-7, with TRBD1 identical over 7 bases. With V trimmed by 5 bases and J by 2 bases, 9 bases remained unmatched. Germline V lookup: CDR1 SGHVS, CDR2 FNYEAQ. This CDR3 is 15 amino acids long. CDR3 sequence reads: CASSPGRTGAYEQYF. The CDR3 nucleotides read TGTGCCAGCAGCCCAGGACGGACAGGAGCCTACGAGCAGTACTTC.

The chain couples TRBV28 to TRBJ2-4; TRBD1 matches 7 bases. The germline V gene encodes CDR1 MDHEN and CDR2 SYDVKM. The CDR3 spans 15 residues. V gave up 2 bases and J gave up 7 bases; unmatched junction bases: 8. The CDR3, as DNA: TGTGCCAGCAGTTTACCGACAGGGAGCGCCAACATTCAGTACTTC. Encoded protein: CASSLPTGSANIQYF.

The CDR3 bases are TGTGCCACCAGCAGAGCCGACGGGACCGCCGAGCAGTACTTC. This translates into CATSRADGTAEQYF. The V gene is TRBV15, the J gene TRBJ2-7, with D perhaps assigned TRBD1 or TRBD2 (5 bases each). CDR1 is LNHNV, CDR2 YYDKDF, per germline (reference sequence). V was clipped by 1 base and J by 6 bases, with 13 bases between them. This CDR3 is built from 14 residues.

The chain carries TRBV7-2 and TRBJ2-7; TRBD1 might be the D (5 bases). Germline values: CDR1 SGHTA, CDR2 FQGNSA. V was clipped by 5 bases and J by 0 bases, with 8 bases between them. CDR3 length: 13 residues. The CDR3 DNA sequence: TGTGCCAGCAGCAAGGACAACTCCTACGAGCAGTACTTC. It translates to CASSKDNSYEQYF.

The chain employs TRBV24-1 and TRBJ2-7; TRBD1 agrees at 8 bases. The ends lost 5 bases at V and 2 bases at J; junction bases unmatched: 7. CDR1 KGHDR and CDR2 SFDVKD come from the germline V gene. The CDR3 extends over 15 amino acids. The CDR3 DNA reads as TGTGCCACCAGTGGCGGACAGGGTTATCCCTACGAGCAGTACTTC. Translation gives CATSGGQGYPYEQYF.

V usage is TRBV7-8 and J usage is TRBJ1-2; 12 bases are a match to TRBD1. V dropped 5 bases and J dropped 8; count of bases not matched to a gene: 15. The CDR3 is 17 amino acids. CDR1 and CDR2 from the germline V gene are SGHVS and FQNEAQ. The CDR3 DNA follows: TGTGCCAGCAGCCCTACGGAGTGGGGACAGGGGGCGGGCGGCTACACCTTC. Translated, it gives CASSPTEWGQGAGGYTF.

The chain has TRBV4-1 and TRBJ2-7; D is possibly TRBD2 (6 bases). V shed 4 bases and J shed 6 bases, with 22 bases lying between them. Per germline, CDR1 MGHRA and CDR2 YSYEKL. The CDR3 is made up of 16 amino acids. The CDR3 spells CASSLEGTRDSGEQYF. The CDR3 DNA sequence: TGCGCCAGCAGCCTCGAGGGCACCCGGGACTCAGGCGAGCAGTACTTC.

The rearrangement uses TRBV9 and TRBJ1-5; D gene uncertain. This CDR3 spans 17 amino acids. V was pared by 0 bases and J by 0 bases, with 13 bases between. Looked up from germline, CDR1 is SGDLS and CDR2 is YYNGEE. DNA of the CDR3: TGTGCCAGCAGCGTAGTCAGGCCAACACTTAGCAATCAGCCCCAGCATTTT. It specifies CASSVVRPTLSNQPQHF.

The chain couples TRBV10-1 to TRBJ1-2, with unresolved D. V lost 5 bases and J lost 3, with 4 bases in between. Per germline, CDR1 WNHNN and CDR2 SYGVQD (reference sequence). This CDR3 has 11 residues. The CDR3, as DNA: TGCGCCAGCAGTTTTGACTATGGCTACACCTTC. Protein sequence: CASSFDYGYTF.

The J gene is TRBJ1-2, the V gene TRBV5-6; 9 positions match TRBD1. The trim removed 4 bases at V and 1 base at J, leaving 8 bases unmatched. The length of the CDR3 is 16 residues. The V gene's germline CDR1 is SGHDT and CDR2 YYEEEE. The CDR3 DNA follows: TGTGCCAGCAGCATAACCGGGACAGGGATTAACTATGGCTACACCTTC. Its protein is CASSITGTGINYGYTF.

The rearrangement joins TRBV5-1 to TRBJ1-5, with a weak D call TRBD1 (5 bases). The V end was cut by 4 bases, the J end by 0 bases, with 14 bases between. The CDR3 covers 16 residues. Looked up from germline, CDR1 is SGHRS and CDR2 is YFSETQ. The CDR3 bases are TGCGCCAGCAGCCCCTCGGGACCACATAGCAATCAGCCCCAGCATTTT. This translates into CASSPSGPHSNQPQHF.

This chain joins TRBV6-4 and TRBJ2-2; no definite D call. Trimming left V 8 bases short and J 0 bases short, with 7 bases between. This CDR3 spans 13 amino acids. CDR1 is MRHNA and CDR2 is SNTAGT in the germline V gene. The CDR3 DNA reads TGTGCCAGCCAAGATTCGAACACCGGGGAGCTGTTTTTT. Translated, it gives CASQDSNTGELFF.

This chain connects TRBV19 to TRBJ2-5; D is uncertain. Germline V gene data show CDR1 as LNHDA and CDR2 as SQIVND (reference sequence). This CDR3 region has 11 residues. V lost 2 bases and J 4 bases, leaving 2 bases between the germline ends. CDR3 in amino acids: CASSIRETQYF. The DNA of the CDR3 is TGTGCCAGTAGTATACGAGAGACCCAGTACTTC.

The chain uses TRBV7-9 and TRBJ2-1; 7 bases agree with TRBD2. Germline V gene lookup returns CDR1 SEHNR and CDR2 FQNEAQ (reference sequence). CDR3 length equals 12 residues. V trimming: 10 bases; J trimming: 7 bases; junction bases outside the gene matches: 7. CDR3 DNA: TGTGCCACGTCTAGCGGAAAAAATGAGCAGTTCTTC. This encodes CATSSGKNEQFF.

This chain joins TRBV15 and TRBJ2-1; 10 bases are shared with TRBD1. Germline CDR1 is LNHNV and CDR2 is YYDKDF (reference sequence). Trimming took 5 bases from V and 3 from J; bases not matched to a gene: 4. This CDR3 is 15 amino acids long. The CDR3 DNA reads TGTGCCACCAGCCCCGGGACAGGGGTCTACAATGAGCAGTTCTTC. Residues: CATSPGTGVYNEQFF.